A selection of T cell receptor beta chains follows, all from one sample in a study of cytomegalovirus exposure and HLA in healthy donors. Method: immunoSEQ multiplex PCR; TCRdb's copy keeps in-frame clones and lacks some. The sample carries about 90,000 clones, approximately 74% recorded once. The sample was PBMCs. Receptor source: a man aged 25-40 years in good health and CMV-seropositive. CDR3s include the opening cysteine and the closing phenylalanine or tryptophan. A D gene is named only where the DNA matches it firmly. Expanded clones are given a class, and other clones once, few, many or no size at all.

D gene,clone size,J gene,V gene,CDR3 DNA,CDR3 protein
.,.,TRBJ2-3,TRBV7-9,TGTGCCAGCAGCGGGCCGCCAGACCGCCCCTATTTT,CASSGPPDRPYF
TRBD2,.,TRBJ2-7,TRBV7-9,TGTGCCAGCAGCTCGGGACTAGCGGGGGAGCAGTACTTC,CASSSGLAGEQYF
.,.,TRBJ1-1,TRBV5-5,TGTGCCAGCAGCGCCCAGGGTTTGGACACTGAAGCTTTCTTT,CASSAQGLDTEAFF
.,.,TRBJ2-1,TRBV4-3,TGCGCCAGCAGACGTCGTTTCGAGGGACTTTACAATGAGCAGTTCTTC,CASRRRFEGLYNEQFF
TRBD2,.,TRBJ2-5,TRBV9,TGTGCCAGCAGCGTCGGACTAGCGAGTTTAGAGACCCAGTACTTC,CASSVGLASLETQYF
TRBD1,.,TRBJ2-1,TRBV29-1,TGCAGCGGGCCTGGGACAGGGACGAATGAGCAGTTCTTC,CSGPGTGTNEQFF
.,.,TRBJ1-1,TRBV19,TGTGCCAGTAGTATATCCTCCGGTGACACTGAAGCTTTCTTT,CASSISSGDTEAFF
.,few,TRBJ1-2,TRBV7-9,TGTGCCAGCAGCTCACCGGGCGGGTACCCCTATGGCTACCCCTTC,CASSSPGGYPYGYPF
TRBD1,.,TRBJ2-2,TRBV28,TGTGCCAGCAGTTTTTACAGGGGTGATACCGGGGAGCTGTTTTTT,CASSFYRGDTGELFF
TRBD2,.,TRBJ2-7,TRBV5-1,TGCGCCAGCAGCGTGCCTAGCGGGCCGGGGGAGCAGTACTTC,CASSVPSGPGEQYF
TRBD1,few,TRBJ2-1,TRBV29-1,TGCAGCGGCTGGACAGGGGGCCGAGATGAGCAGTTCTTC,CSGWTGGRDEQFF
.,.,TRBJ1-4,TRBV6-1,TGTGCCAGCAGTGAGGCCCCTCTCCCCCGAAAACTGTTTTTT,CASSEAPLPRKLFF
.,.,TRBJ2-2,TRBV4-3,TGCGCCAGCAGCCAATTCGGGACATCGAACACCGGGGAGCTGTTTTTT,CASSQFGTSNTGELFF
.,.,TRBJ2-1,TRBV7-7,TGTGCTAGCAGCCCCTCGACAGGCAATGAGCAGTTCTTC,CASSPSTGNEQFF
TRBD1,.,TRBJ2-3,TRBV28,TGTGCCAGCAGAACACAGGGGGCGCTCACAGATACGCAGTATTTT,CASRTQGALTDTQYF
.,few,TRBJ1-1,TRBV5-6,TGTGCCAGCAGTCAGGACAGTGAAGCTTTCTTT,CASSQDSEAFF
.,.,TRBJ1-1,TRBV4-2,TGTGCCAGCAGCCAAGATTGGGCCCCGCAATTGAACACTGAAGCTTTCTTT,CASSQDWAPQLNTEAFF
.,.,TRBJ2-3,TRBV13,TGTGCCAGCAGCCGACTAAAGACAGATACGCAGTATTTT,CASSRLKTDTQYF
.,.,TRBJ1-1,TRBV6-5,TGTGCCAGCAGTTACTCCGGTGGGGGGTCTGAAGCTTTCTTT,CASSYSGGGSEAFF
TRBD1,few,TRBJ1-1,TRBV6-5,TGTGCCAGCAGTTACGGGACAGGGAACACTGAAGCTTTCTTT,CASSYGTGNTEAFF
TRBD1,.,TRBJ2-4,TRBV6-4,TGTGCCAGCAGTTTGACAGGGGTCAAAAACATTCAGTACTTC,CASSLTGVKNIQYF
TRBD2,.,TRBJ2-3,TRBV6-5,TGTGCCAGCAGTCTAGCGGGAGGACCAGATACGCAGTATTTT,CASSLAGGPDTQYF
TRBD2,.,TRBJ2-7,TRBV28,TGTGCCAGCAGTCCCATGACTAGCGAGTTCTACGAGCAGTACTTC,CASSPMTSEFYEQYF
.,.,TRBJ2-7,TRBV29-1,TGCAGCGTTGAAGTCGCGGCTACGGGGTACGAGCAGTACTTC,CSVEVAATGYEQYF
.,.,TRBJ2-7,TRBV4-3,TGCGCCAGCAGCCAAGATCGGGGTGCATCCTACGAGCAGTACTTC,CASSQDRGASYEQYF
.,.,TRBJ2-1,TRBV7-6,TGTGCCAGCAGCTTAGTGATCAGCTCCTACAATGAGCAGTTCTTC,CASSLVISSYNEQFF
.,.,TRBJ2-3,TRBV4-1,TGCGCCAGCAGCCAAGGCCAGTCCACAGATACGCAGTATTTT,CASSQGQSTDTQYF
.,.,TRBJ2-2,TRBV5-1,TGCGCCAGCAGCGGGGGGACTTTGTACACCGGGGAGCTGTTTTTT,CASSGGTLYTGELFF
.,few,TRBJ2-2,TRBV7-7,TGTGCCAGCAGCTTACAGGGCCCGAACACCGGGGAGCTGTTTTTT,CASSLQGPNTGELFF
.,.,TRBJ2-1,TRBV6-1,TGTGCCAGCAGTGACGGGGGATACAATGAGCAGTTCTTC,CASSDGGYNEQFF
.,.,TRBJ1-1,TRBV6-4,TGTGCCAGCAGTGACTCGCTAGGGGTTGAAGCTTTCTTT,CASSDSLGVEAFF
.,.,TRBJ1-5,TRBV19,TGTGCCAGTAGTATAGTAGGGGAACAGCCCCAGCATTTT,CASSIVGEQPQHF
TRBD2,medium-sized,TRBJ2-7,TRBV7-9,TGTGAAAGTAGCATACGACACGGGACTAGCGGCCCCTACGAGCAGTACTTC,CESSIRHGTSGPYEQYF
TRBD2,.,TRBJ2-3,TRBV30,TGTGCCTGGAGTGTACGGGACTACACAGATACGCAGTATTTT,CAWSVRDYTDTQYF
TRBD1,.,TRBJ2-7,TRBV10-2,TGCGCCAGCAGCCAGGCGGGACAGGGGACCTACGAGCAGTACTTC,CASSQAGQGTYEQYF
.,.,TRBJ2-7,TRBV10-3,TGTGCCACCATGGACTACTACGAGCAGTACTTC,CATMDYYEQYF
.,once,TRBJ2-7,TRBV4-3,TGCGCCAGCAGCCCGTATGACAGGCCGGGGTACGAGCAGTACTTC,CASSPYDRPGYEQYF
TRBD1,once,TRBJ1-2,TRBV7-9,TGTGCCAGCAGCTTAGGTACAGGGGGCCCCAACTATGGCTACACCTTC,CASSLGTGGPNYGYTF
.,few,TRBJ2-7,TRBV6-5,TGTGCCAGCAGGCTGGGGAGCTCCTACGAGCAGTACTTC,CASRLGSSYEQYF
TRBD1,.,TRBJ2-2,TRBV6-5,TGTGCCACCATTGGACAGGGTTACACCGGGGAGCTGTTTTTT,CATIGQGYTGELFF
TRBD2,few,TRBJ2-2,TRBV28,TGTGCCAGCAGTTCCCTAGCGGAGGGGAACACCGGGGAGCTGTTTTTT,CASSSLAEGNTGELFF
TRBD2,.,TRBJ2-2,TRBV2,TGTGCCAGCGGATCTAGCGGAGCGAACACCGGGGAGCTGTTTTTT,CASGSSGANTGELFF
.,.,TRBJ1-5,TRBV29-1,TGCAGCGTTGGTTGGACAGAAAATCAGCCCCAGCATTTT,CSVGWTENQPQHF
.,.,TRBJ2-2,TRBV2,TGTGCCAGCAGTGAGACAGGAGTTAACACCGGGGAGCTGTTTTTT,CASSETGVNTGELFF
.,.,TRBJ1-1,TRBV27,TGTGCCAGCTCCGGACAGTTTGGGACTGAAGCTTTCTTT,CASSGQFGTEAFF
TRBD1,.,TRBJ1-4,TRBV15,TGTGCCACCAGCAGAGATAGAGGGACAGGGCAAGAAAAACTGTTTTTT,CATSRDRGTGQEKLFF
.,few,TRBJ2-2,TRBV5-4,TGTGCCAGCAGCTTGGCAGGGGCCACCGGGGAGCTGTTTTTT,CASSLAGATGELFF
TRBD1,.,TRBJ2-7,TRBV6-5,TGTGCCAGCAGAGGGACAGGGGGGATTTACGAGCAGTACTTC,CASRGTGGIYEQYF
TRBD2,.,TRBJ2-7,TRBV4-2,TGTGCCAGCAGCCAAGGAGGACTAGCGTACTCCTACGAGCAGTACTTC,CASSQGGLAYSYEQYF